This paragraph covers one T cell receptor beta chain sequence. The clone's antigen remains unknown. Base qualities are missing; no much larger clone stands one base away. The record originates from a study of cytomegalovirus exposure and HLA in healthy donors (dated by TCRdb to about 2017). About the full investigation: According to an earlier analysis of a few hundred of the donors, 150 million to 200 million T cells yielded 117 million unique TCR beta sequences and about 280 Gb of sequence data. The T cell repertoires of 666 subjects were profiled by immunosequencing and related to cytomegalovirus serostatus. Both class I and class II loci were covered by HLA typing, at four-digit resolution. A separate validation cohort of roughly 120 different subjects was used in addition to the roughly 700-subject first cohort. Around 300 gigabases of sequencing data and 70 million to 100 million unique TCR sequences were included in an early release covering about 700 HLA-typed donors. In an earlier analysis of more than 550 of the donors, high-throughput TCR beta sequencing was used to judge whether each TCR beta V gene segment behaved as functional or pseudogenic. All discovery cohort repertoires had been generated on a single sequencing platform. Among over 350 genotyped donors of the cohort, an average of around 240,000 unique TCR beta nucleotide sequences were sequenced per donor, 15% to 20% of them non-productive. Rather than using new phenotypic data, the later analysis identified candidate immune exposures from TCR beta sequences and from how often those sequences occurred across donors. Typing coverage differed by locus: A, B, C, DRB1 and DQB1 were typed in roughly 620-630 donors, DQA1 in 500 to 550, DPA1 in 600 to 610, and DPB1 in 472. A later genetic analysis used genome-wide SNP genotypes for about three fifths of the 666 donors, treating that subset as a discovery cohort. Among the approximately 400 genotyped donors, approximately 81% belonged to the genetic ancestry cluster associated with self-reported Caucasian donors. The study combined high-throughput TCR immunosequencing, statistical association of individual TCRs with disease status, and machine learning to predict cytomegalovirus infection status. The study was designed to test whether signatures of past pathogen exposure could be identified by cataloging public T cell receptors. In a later analysis, previously published TCR beta repertoires from 666 donors were re-analyzed and high-resolution HLA genotyping was added so that TCR occurrence patterns could be studied. Roughly five DR-DQ haplotypes were handled as single units for association and clustering because linkage in the cohort was strong. Donor age, sex, ethnicity and CMV serostatus were collected together with the repertoire data.

Beyond this particular receptor, the publication reports: In an earlier analysis of 587 of the donors, most TCR beta V segments appeared in productive rearrangements about 87% or about 30% of the time, broadly matching IMGT annotations. Cytomegalovirus status was reported to be diagnosed by the classifier with high specificity and sensitivity in both the original and validation cohorts. A later genetic analysis reported fewer N-insertions in productive TCRs among donors in an Asian-associated ancestry cluster than the roughly 700-donor mean. In a later analysis, the rate of TCR association differed among HLA loci, with DRB1 alleles having the most associated TCRs and HLA-C alleles having the fewest. Linkage disequilibrium might explain the correlated functional status among segregating V segments, but an unknown experimental factor could not be excluded. Immune exposure information for the cohort was limited to CMV serostatus. According to the authors, the approach could potentially be generalized to other disease states and immunological phenotypes. The study listed 150 to 200 TCR beta chains as associated with cytomegalovirus. Compared with equally common non-associated chains, HLA-associated TCR beta chains in a later analysis were more clonally expanded and had lower generation probabilities. V-gene and J-gene trimming of TCR beta chains was associated with a missense DCLRE1C variant in a later genetic analysis, and the association was replicated in an independent cohort. In a later analysis, several top co-occurrence clusters were reported to appear linked to parvovirus B19, influenza, CMV and Epstein-Barr virus. In vitro tests confirmed that three of the cytomegalovirus-associated TCR beta chains recognize cytomegalovirus antigens. Assigning TCR associations to individual alleles was difficult when HLA alleles, especially DR and DQ, strongly co-occurred. A later analysis associated 15,000 or so TCR beta sequences with specific HLA alleles at a false discovery rate of 0.05. In a later analysis, most CMV-associated TCR beta chains were found to appear HLA-restricted, with HLA associations seemingly driven largely by CMV exposure. Roughly uniform sequencing depth across donors was assumed in presence/absence analyses, although this assumption may not hold. A group of highly shared sequence variants was considered likely to be a technical artifact of the sequencing pipeline. Because some donors lacked HLA typing at each locus, the association tests relied only on the typed subset. While some public TCRs were present in many individuals, most TCR sequences turned up only very rarely across donors. Because counts were too low, some 16 rarely observed V segments, including chromosome 9 orphons, were excluded from the earlier analysis of 500 to 700 of the donors. A further reported finding was that TCR beta sequences accurately predicted the HLA-A and HLA-B alleles for most subjects in the first cohort. In this cohort, only TCR beta chains were sequenced, and detectable features were limited by the absence of alpha or paired-chain data.

In total, roughly 670 healthy bone marrow donors made up the cohort. At the time of sampling, all cohort members were nominally healthy, though unrecorded immune exposures were likely present. The donor tested CMV seronegative and was one of the 352 seronegative cohort members. A peripheral blood sample was collected from each donor, and TCR beta sequencing was performed on peripheral blood mononuclear cells. Genomic DNA was extracted from the blood cell samples with the Qiagen DNeasy Blood Extraction Kit. The receptor library was made with the immunoSEQ multiplex PCR assay. For the multiplex PCR, a mixture combining 60 forward primers for TCR Vbeta segments and 13 reverse primers for TCR Jbeta segments was used. A multiplex PCR assay on genomic DNA amplified the CDR3 region of rearranged TCR beta genes. On the Illumina HiSeq System, the amplified TCR beta libraries were sequenced as 87-base-pair reads. For the original study's pipeline: In a later analysis, some 80 million unique TCR beta chains were counted across the roughly 610 repertoires, and approximately 9.9 million of these chains were shared by at least two donors. To remove PCR and sequencing errors, raw reads were error-corrected and collapsed into unique sequences using a nearest-neighbor algorithm that merged closely related sequences. To assign V, D and J gene segments, CDR3 sequences were aligned to IMGT reference sequences. Each retained sequence needed at least a six-nucleotide match to both a V gene segment and a J gene segment. Rearrangements were classified as productive when the CDR3 lacked stop codons and remained in frame with V and J, and all other rearrangements were classified as non-productive. Following IMGT convention, CDR3 was defined as the stretch from the second conserved V-encoded cysteine to the conserved J-encoded phenylalanine. In an earlier analysis of some 550 of the donors, sequences lacking an unambiguous match to a single V gene segment were excluded. An earlier analysis of some 500 of the donors classified V segments as functional when productive rearrangements were above 56.7% and as segregating when the standard deviation between donors was above 5%. A statistical classification framework was developed to diagnose cytomegalovirus status using the catalog of TCR beta chain sequences. A later analysis assigned V and J genes by comparing TCR nucleotide sequences with IMGT/GENE-DB human TR gene sequences. Using the TCRdist pipeline, a later analysis assigned CDR3 sequences along with most-parsimonious VDJ recombination scenarios. In a later analysis, each TCR beta chain was defined by its CDR3 amino acid sequence together with its V-gene family, and reads without a unique V-gene family were excluded. A later analysis removed over 500 highly shared, low-generation-probability nucleotide sequences to deal with suspected cross-contamination and a sequencing artifact. In a later analysis, a clonal expansion index for each public chain was calculated from normalized within-repertoire ranks of inferred template counts. Generation probabilities in a later analysis came from a VDJ recombination model fitted to out-of-frame rearrangements, and those results were checked against IGoR. A later analysis scored TCR-TCR, TCR-HLA and TCR-CMV co-occurrence with hypergeometric tests, applying a repertoire-size bias correction to TCR pairs. A later analysis estimated false discovery rates by permuting HLA or CMV assignments 20 times. A later analysis grouped co-occurring TCRs with DBSCAN, adding TCRdist sequence similarity when clustering within HLA-allele-positive subsets. Co-occurrence clustering excluded repertoires with fewer than 30,000 or more than 120,000 public chains, plus five with anomalous nucleotide sharing. TCRdb provides this immuneACCESS table in a form limited to in-frame rearrangements. Some clones are lacking; in checked studies, under half of them reflect an unresolved V gene, and why the rest are absent is not known. The V and J calls and the clone size are those of that table, but D and trimming were determined from the DNA. For this sample the table gives around 91,000 clones, of which 84% were detected only once. The ten largest clones represent roughly 2% of the sample.

Sequenced input: PBMCs. The TCR sequence derives from a man between 18 and 29 years old in good health and CMV-seronegative.

CDR3 protein: CASRRGRDSNQPQHF. The DNA sequence is as follows: TGTGCCAGCAGGAGGGGGCGGGACAGCAATCAGCCCCAGCATTTT. The chain employs TRBV6-1 and TRBJ1-5; 7 bases in between match TRBD1. According to the germline V gene, CDR1 reads MNHNS and CDR2 reads SASEGT. V loses 6 bases at its end and J loses 1 base; junction bases beyond the gene matches: 6. Counted from cysteine to phenylalanine, this CDR3 has 15 amino acids. Only the CDR3 DNA stays, 45 bases, in frame from base 1.